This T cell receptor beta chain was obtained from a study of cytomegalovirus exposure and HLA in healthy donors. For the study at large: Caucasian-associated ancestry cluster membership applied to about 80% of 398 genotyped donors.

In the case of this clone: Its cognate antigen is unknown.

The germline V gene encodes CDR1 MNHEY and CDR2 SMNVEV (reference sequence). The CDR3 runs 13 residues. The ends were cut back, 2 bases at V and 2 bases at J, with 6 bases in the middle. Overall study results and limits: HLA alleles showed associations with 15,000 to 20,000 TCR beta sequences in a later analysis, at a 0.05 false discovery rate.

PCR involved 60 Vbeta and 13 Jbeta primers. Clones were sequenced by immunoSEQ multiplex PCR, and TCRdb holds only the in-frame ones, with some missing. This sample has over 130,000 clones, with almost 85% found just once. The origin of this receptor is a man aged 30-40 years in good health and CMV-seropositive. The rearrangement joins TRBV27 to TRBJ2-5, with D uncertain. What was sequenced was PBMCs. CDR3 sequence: CASSLREQETQYF. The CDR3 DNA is TGTGCCAGCAGTTTAAGAGAACAAGAGACCCAGTACTTC.